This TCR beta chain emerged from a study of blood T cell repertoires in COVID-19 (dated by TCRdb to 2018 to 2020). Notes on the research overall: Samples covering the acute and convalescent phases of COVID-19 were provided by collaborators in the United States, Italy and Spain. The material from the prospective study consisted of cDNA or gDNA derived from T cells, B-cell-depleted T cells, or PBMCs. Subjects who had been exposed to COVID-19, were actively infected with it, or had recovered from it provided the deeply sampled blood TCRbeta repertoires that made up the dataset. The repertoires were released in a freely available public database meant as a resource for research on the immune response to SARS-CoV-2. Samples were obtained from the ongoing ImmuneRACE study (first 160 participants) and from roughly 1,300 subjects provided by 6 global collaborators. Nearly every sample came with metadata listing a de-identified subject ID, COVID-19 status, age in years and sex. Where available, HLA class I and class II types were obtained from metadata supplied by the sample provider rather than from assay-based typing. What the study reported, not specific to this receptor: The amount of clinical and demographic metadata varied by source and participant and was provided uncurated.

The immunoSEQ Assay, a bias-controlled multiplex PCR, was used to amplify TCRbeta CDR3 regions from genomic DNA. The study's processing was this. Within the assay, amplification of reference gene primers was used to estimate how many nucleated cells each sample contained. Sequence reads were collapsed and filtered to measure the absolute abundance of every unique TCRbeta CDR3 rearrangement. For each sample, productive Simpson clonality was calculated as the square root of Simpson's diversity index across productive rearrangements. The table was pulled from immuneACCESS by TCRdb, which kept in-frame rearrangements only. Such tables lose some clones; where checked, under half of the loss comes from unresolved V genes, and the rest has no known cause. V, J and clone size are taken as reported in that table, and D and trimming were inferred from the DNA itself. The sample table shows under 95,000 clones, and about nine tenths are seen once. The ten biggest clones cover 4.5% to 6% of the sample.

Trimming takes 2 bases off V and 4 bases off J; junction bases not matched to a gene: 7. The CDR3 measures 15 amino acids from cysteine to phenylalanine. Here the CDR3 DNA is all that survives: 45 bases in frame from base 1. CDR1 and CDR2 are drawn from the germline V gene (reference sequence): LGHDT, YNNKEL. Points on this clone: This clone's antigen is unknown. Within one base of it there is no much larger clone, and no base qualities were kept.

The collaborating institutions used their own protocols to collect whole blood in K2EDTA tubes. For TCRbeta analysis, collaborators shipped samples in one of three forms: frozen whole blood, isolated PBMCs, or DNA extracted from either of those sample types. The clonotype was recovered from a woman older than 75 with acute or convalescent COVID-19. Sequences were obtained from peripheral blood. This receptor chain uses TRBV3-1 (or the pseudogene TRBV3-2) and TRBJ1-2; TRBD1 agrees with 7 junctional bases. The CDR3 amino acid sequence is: CASSQNDRASYGYTF. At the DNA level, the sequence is TGTGCCAGCAGCCAAAATGACAGGGCGTCCTATGGCTACACCTTC.